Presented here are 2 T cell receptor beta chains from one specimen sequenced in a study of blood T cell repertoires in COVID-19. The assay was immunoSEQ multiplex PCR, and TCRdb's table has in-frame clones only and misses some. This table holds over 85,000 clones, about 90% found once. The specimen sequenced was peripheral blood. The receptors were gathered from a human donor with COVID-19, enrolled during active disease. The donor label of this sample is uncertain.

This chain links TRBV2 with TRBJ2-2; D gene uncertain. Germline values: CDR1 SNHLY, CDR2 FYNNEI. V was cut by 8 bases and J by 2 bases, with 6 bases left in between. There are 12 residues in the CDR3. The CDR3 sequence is CASFPNTGELFF. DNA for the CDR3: TGTGCCAGCTTTCCTAACACCGGGGAGCTGTTTTTT.

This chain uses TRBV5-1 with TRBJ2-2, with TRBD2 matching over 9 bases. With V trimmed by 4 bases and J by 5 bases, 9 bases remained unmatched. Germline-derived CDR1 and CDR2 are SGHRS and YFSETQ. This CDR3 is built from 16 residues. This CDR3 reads CASSPAGGRRTGELFF. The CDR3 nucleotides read TGCGCCAGCAGCCCGGCGGGGGGGCGGAGGACCGGGGAGCTGTTTTTT.